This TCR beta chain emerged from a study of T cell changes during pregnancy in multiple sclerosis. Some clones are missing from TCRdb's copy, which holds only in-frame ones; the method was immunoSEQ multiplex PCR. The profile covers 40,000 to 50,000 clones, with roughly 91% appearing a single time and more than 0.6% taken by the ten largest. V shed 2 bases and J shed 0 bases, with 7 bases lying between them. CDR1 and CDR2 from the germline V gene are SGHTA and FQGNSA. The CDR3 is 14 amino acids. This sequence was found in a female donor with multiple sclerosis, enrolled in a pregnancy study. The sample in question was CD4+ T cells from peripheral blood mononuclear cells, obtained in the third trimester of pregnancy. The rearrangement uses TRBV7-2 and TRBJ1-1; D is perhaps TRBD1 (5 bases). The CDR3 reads CASSLWGLNTEAFF. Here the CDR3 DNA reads TGTGCCAGCAGCTTATGGGGCCTGAACACTGAAGCTTTCTTT.